The next 14 T cell receptor beta chains were all read from a single sample in a study of T cell responses to AZD1222 COVID-19 vaccine. Here immunoSEQ multiplex PCR was the method, and the copy in TCRdb shows in-frame clones only, minus some. Found here are roughly 140,000 clones, about nine tenths of them singletons; the top ten hold approximately 1.8%. The sequencing here drew on peripheral blood, taken on day 0 of AZD1222 vaccination. All receptors derive from an adult in good health.

This clone showed up just a few times. The chain carries TRBV4-3 and TRBJ2-7; a weak D match, TRBD1 (6 bases). Trimming cost V 0 bases and J 3 bases, with 9 bases left between them. Per the germline V gene, CDR1 is LGHNA and CDR2 is YSLEER. The CDR3 consists of 14 residues. CDR3 sequence reads: CASSQDRGNYEQYF. The CDR3 DNA follows: TGCGCCAGCAGCCAAGATAGGGGGAACTACGAGCAGTACTTC.

The rearrangement uses TRBV7-2 and TRBJ2-7, with D perhaps matching TRBD1 (6 bases). The germline CDR1 and CDR2 sequences are SGHTA and FQGNSA. V gave up 5 bases and J gave up 2 bases, with 13 bases separating them. There are 14 residues in the CDR3. The CDR3: CASSEQGRAYEQYF. The CDR3 DNA follows: TGTGCCAGCAGCGAACAGGGTCGGGCCTACGAGCAGTACTTC. Looking up the rest from reference TRBV7-2 and TRBJ2-7 gives the full variable domain: GAGVSQSPSNKVTEKGKDVELRCDPISGHTALYWYRQSLGQGLEFLIYFQGNSAPDKSGLPSDRFSAERTGGSVSTLTIQRTQQEDSAVYLCASSEQGRAYEQYFGPGTRLTVT.

This clone showed up just once. The V call is TRBV29-1, the J call TRBJ1-1; 7 bases fit TRBD1. V lost 6 bases, J lost 2 bases, and 9 bases stayed unmatched. The CDR3 length is 14 residues. The germline V gene encodes CDR1 SQVTM and CDR2 ANQGSEA. The CDR3 DNA follows: TGCAGCGTCGACAGGGTGAGGAGAAACACTGAAGCTTTCTTT. Its protein is CSVDRVRRNTEAFF. Together with reference TRBV29-1 and TRBJ1-1, the CDR3 gives the full variable domain: SAVISQKPSRDICQRGTSLTIQCQVDSQVTMMFWYRQQPGQSLTLIATANQGSEATYESGFVIDKFPISRPNLTFSTLTVSNMSPEDSSIYLCSVDRVRRNTEAFFGQGTRLTVV.

The chain has TRBV5-1 and TRBJ2-5; TRBD1 matches 7 bases. The CDR3 is made up of 15 amino acids. The trim removed 4 bases at V and 2 bases at J, leaving 8 bases unmatched. Germline CDR1 reads SGHRS; CDR2 reads YFSETQ. Here the CDR3 DNA reads TGCGCCAGCAGCCCGAGGCCGGGACAGCAAGAGACCCAGTACTTC. This translates into CASSPRPGQQETQYF.

Turning to this clone: This specimen includes other DNA sequences encoding the same CDR3. The chain carries TRBV3-1 (or the pseudogene TRBV3-2) and TRBJ2-1, with 13 bases fitting TRBD2. V shed 4 bases, J shed 0 bases, and the junction held 6 bases outside the gene matches. This CDR3 region has 18 residues. The V gene's germline CDR1 is LGHDT and CDR2 YNNKEL (reference sequence). This chain's CDR3 is CASSPIRTSGSSYNEQFF. DNA of the CDR3: TGTGCCAGCAGCCCTATCAGGACTAGCGGGAGCTCCTACAATGAGCAGTTCTTC.

Written as DNA, the CDR3 is TGTGCCAGCAGCCTAAAAATTGGACAGGGACGGTGGAAGTGCACCGGGGAGCTGTTTTTT. Its translation: CASSLKIGQGRWKCTGELFF. The rearrangement links TRBV7-4 to TRBJ2-2; 8 positions match TRBD1. Trimming cost V 5 bases and J 4 bases; bases outside gene matches: 21. Germline values: CDR1 SGHVT, CDR2 SQSDAQ. The CDR3 has 20 residues. Together with reference TRBV7-4 and TRBJ2-2, the CDR3 gives the full variable domain: GAGVSQSPRYKVAKRGRDVALRCDSISGHVTLYWYRQTLGQGSEVLTYSQSDAQRDKSGRPSGRFSAERPERSVSTLKIQRTEQGDSAVYLCASSLKIGQGRWKCTGELFFGEGSRLTVL.

This sequence joins TRBV25-1 and TRBJ2-1; D remains ambiguous. V dropped 3 bases and J dropped 0 bases, with 18 bases sitting between them. The CDR3 extends over 18 amino acids. Germline V gene sequence: CDR1 MGHDK, CDR2 SYGVNS. CDR3 amino acids: CASSERESGGTSYNEQFF. The CDR3 DNA sequence: TGTGCCAGCAGTGAGCGAGAGTCAGGCGGAACCTCCTACAATGAGCAGTTCTTC.

V gene TRBV6-6 combines with J gene TRBJ1-1, with 8 bases lining up with TRBD1. The CDR3 spans 16 residues. CDR1 and CDR2 (germline): MNHNY, SVGAGI (reference sequence). V trimming: 0 bases; J trimming: 5 bases; junction bases outside the gene matches: 8. Here the CDR3 reads CASSYSPGQGKTEAFF. The CDR3 DNA sequence: TGTGCCAGCAGTTACTCCCCTGGACAGGGAAAAACTGAAGCTTTCTTT.

The rearrangement uses TRBV5-1 and TRBJ2-1, with D perhaps matching TRBD2 (6 bases). CDR3 length: 11 residues. Per germline, CDR1 SGHRS and CDR2 YFSETQ. V was trimmed by 4 bases and J by 12 bases, leaving 11 bases between them. The DNA for the CDR3 is TGCGCCAGCAGCGGAGGGACCGCGCAGTTCTTC. Translating it yields CASSGGTAQFF. Complete variable domain (other parts from reference TRBV5-1 and TRBJ2-1): KAGVTQTPRYLIKTRGQQVTLSCSPISGHRSVSWYQQTPGQGLQFLFEYFSETQRNKGNFPGRFSGRQFSNSRSEMNVSTLELGDSALYLCASSGGTAQFFGPGTRLTVL.

For the CDR3, the DNA is TGTGCCAGCAGCTTAGTAACAGTCGTCGCGGCCGACACTGAAGCTTTCTTT. This encodes CASSLVTVVAADTEAFF. The chain is built from TRBV7-9 and TRBJ1-1; D uncertain. V gave up 1 base and J gave up 3 bases, with 18 bases separating them. In germline, CDR1 is SEHNR, CDR2 FQNEAQ (reference sequence). This CDR3 contains 17 residues.

This chain joins TRBV28 and TRBJ2-7, with 7 nucleotides matching TRBD2. Germline values: CDR1 MDHEN, CDR2 SYDVKM. The trim removed 2 bases at V and 0 bases at J, leaving 7 bases unmatched. The CDR3 is made up of 16 amino acids. The CDR3 region is CASSLGTSESSYEQYF. CDR3 nucleotide sequence: TGTGCCAGCAGTTTAGGAACTAGCGAAAGCTCCTACGAGCAGTACTTC.

The chain is built from TRBV2 and TRBJ1-6; TRBD1 agrees at 8 bases. The CDR3 is 13 residues long. CDR1 is SNHLY and CDR2 is FYNNEI in the germline V gene. V dropped 6 bases and J dropped 9; count of bases not matched to a gene: 4. The CDR3 here is CASRKDRASPLHF. DNA for the CDR3: TGTGCCAGCAGAAAGGACAGGGCTTCACCCCTCCACTTT.

The chain has TRBV6-2 or TRBV6-3 and TRBJ2-1; 11 bases match TRBD1. CDR3 size: 16 residues. CDR1 and CDR2 from the germline V gene are MNHEY and SVGEGT. V lost 6 bases and J lost 9; bases outside the gene matches: 13. The CDR3 loop is CASRPQTGTGGLEQFF. In nucleotides, the CDR3 is TGTGCCAGCAGACCTCAAACCGGGACAGGGGGTCTTGAGCAGTTCTTC.

This clone is a singleton in its sample. The CDR3 reads CASVKILRGAGDTQYF. The CDR3 bases are TGTGCCAGCGTAAAAATTTTGAGGGGGGCCGGAGATACGCAGTATTTT. V usage is TRBV28 and J usage is TRBJ2-3, with D perhaps being TRBD1 or TRBD2 (6 bases each). Germline-derived CDR1 and CDR2 are MDHEN and SYDVKM. The ends were cut back, 8 bases at V and 5 bases at J, with 23 bases in the middle. This CDR3 is built from 16 residues.